The clone carrying this T cell receptor beta chain was seen at least ten times. Its antigen remains unknown. This sample was included in a study of molecular identifiers for immune sequencing clone quantification. Each CDR3 protein is one row after TCRdb ran MiXCR on the PCR reads. The sample comprises about 640,000 distinct CDR3 sequences, around 20% of which are singletons, and roughly 0.9% rests with the top ten. Overall study findings and caveats: Among under 1.1 million naive cells, spiked Jurkat TCR RNA from a single cell was reportedly detectable. In naive cells, clones above 20 RNA copies held under 1% of molecules, whereas in effector cells they held over 97%.

The source material was naive CD8+ T cells from blood, with Jurkat cell RNA spiked in. Subset specified: FACS-sorted CD8+CD4-CCR7+CD45RA+ naive T cells. This TCR came from a human donor in good health. Some libraries in this study had Jurkat cell RNA spiked in.

The CDR3 loop is CASSYLPPAGASYNEQFF. The CDR3 coding sequence is TGTGCCAGCAGTTACCTCCCCCCTGCGGGAGCGAGCTACAATGAGCAGTTCTTC. This chain joins TRBV6-5 and TRBJ2-1, with 7 positions matching TRBD2. This CDR3 comprises 18 residues. The V and J ends lost 2 bases and 3 bases, in that order; junction bases with no gene match: 13. Per germline, CDR1 MNHEY and CDR2 SVGAGI.